A single sample is the source of the 23 T cell receptor beta chains below, sequenced in a study of blood T cell repertoires in COVID-19. Profiling relied on immunoSEQ multiplex PCR, and the TCRdb table lists in-frame clones only, not all of them. Of roughly 200,000 clones in the sample, about 82% are singletons; the top ten hold around 5%. Sequenced material: PBMCs or T cells enriched from blood (not recorded which). These receptors were collected from a man aged 40-49 years with acute COVID-19.

The chain has TRBV25-1 and TRBJ1-1; 9 bases map to TRBD1. The CDR3 runs to 14 residues. V lost 8 bases to trimming and J lost 5 bases; unmatched junction nucleotides: 9. Per the germline V gene, CDR1 is MGHDK and CDR2 is SYGVNS. The CDR3 coding sequence is TGTGCCAGCCTCGTACAGGGGGCGCCGACTGAAGCTTTCTTT. Translating it yields CASLVQGAPTEAFF.

V is TRBV7-2 and J is TRBJ1-1; TRBD1 might be the D (5 bases). V was trimmed by 8 bases and J by 1 base, leaving 14 bases between them. CDR3 size: 14 residues. Germline assignment: CDR1 SGHTA and CDR2 FQGNSA. For the CDR3, the DNA is TGTGCCAGCCGAACGGGGGGAACGAACACTGAAGCTTTCTTT. Encoded protein: CASRTGGTNTEAFF. The variable domain in full, with the rest retrieved from reference TRBV7-2 and TRBJ1-1, is GAGVSQSPSNKVTEKGKDVELRCDPISGHTALYWYRQSLGQGLEFLIYFQGNSAPDKSGLPSDRFSAERTGGSVSTLTIQRTQQEDSAVYLCASRTGGTNTEAFFGQGTRLTVV.

The genes are TRBV3-1 (or the pseudogene TRBV3-2) and TRBJ2-7; D not certain. The CDR3 has 16 residues. V dropped 0 bases and J dropped 9 bases, with 21 bases sitting between them. Looked up from germline, CDR1 is LGHDT and CDR2 is YNNKEL (reference sequence). The DNA of the CDR3 is TGTGCCAGCAGCCAAGAGTACGAGCCCTCCACCTCCGGGCAGTACTTC. Translation gives CASSQEYEPSTSGQYF.

V and J are TRBV4-1 and TRBJ2-7; D uncertain. V lost 4 bases, J lost 2 bases, and 12 bases lay in between. Germline V CDR1 and CDR2: MGHRA, YSYEKL. CDR3 length equals 14 residues. Here the CDR3 reads CASSLLRTAYEQYF. The CDR3, as DNA: TGCGCCAGCAGCCTCCTCCGAACAGCCTACGAGCAGTACTTC.

J is TRBJ2-1 and V is TRBV5-1, with D maybe TRBD2 (6 bases). V lost 4 bases and J 2 bases, leaving 19 bases between the germline ends. The CDR3 extends over 17 amino acids. Germline V gene sequence: CDR1 SGHRS, CDR2 YFSETQ. The CDR3 region is CASSRLAGGLTYNEQFF. The CDR3 bases are TGCGCCAGCAGCCGATTAGCCGGGGGTCTCACCTACAATGAGCAGTTCTTC.

The chain joins TRBV25-1 to TRBJ2-3, with D tentatively TRBD2 (5 bases). The germline V gene has CDR1 MGHDK and CDR2 SYGVNS. The CDR3 has 13 residues. Trimming removed 3 bases at V and 5 bases at J, with 9 bases between. The CDR3 DNA reads TGTGCCAGCAGTGATTGGGCGGGAGATACGCAGTATTTT. This codes for CASSDWAGDTQYF.

This chain uses TRBV9 with TRBJ2-5; 8 nucleotides align to TRBD2. Germline CDR1 SGDLS, CDR2 YYNGEE. V shed 4 bases and J 5 bases; nucleotides not matched to a gene: 7. There are 14 residues in the CDR3. CDR3 DNA sequence: TGTGCCAGCAGCCCAAGCGGGAGTAGGGAGACCCAGTACTTC. Residues: CASSPSGSRETQYF.

The chain uses TRBV2 and TRBJ1-6; TRBD1 matches at 7 bases. Trimming at V came to 10 bases and at J to 9 bases, leaving 9 bases not matched to a gene. The CDR3 covers 13 residues. Germline V gene sequence: CDR1 SNHLY, CDR2 FYNNEI. CDR3 DNA: TGTGCCATACAGGGGAGAGAAGGTTCACCCCTCCACTTT. Its translation is CAIQGREGSPLHF.

The J gene is TRBJ2-5, the V gene TRBV5-8; 8 positions agree with TRBD2. The J segment lost 1 base and the V segment lost 4 bases, leaving 3 bases of the junction unmatched. Germline V gene sequence: CDR1 SGHTS, CDR2 YDEGEE. This CDR3 is built from 14 residues. The CDR3 protein is CASSPTSGQETQYF. CDR3 DNA: TGTGCCAGCAGCCCCACTAGCGGCCAAGAGACCCAGTACTTC.

The V call is TRBV30, the J call TRBJ2-1; TRBD2 agrees at 12 bases. Germline CDR1 reads GTSNPN; CDR2 reads SVGIG (reference sequence). V dropped 3 bases and J dropped 12; count of bases not matched to a gene: 12. The CDR3 loop spans 15 amino acids. The CDR3 here is CAWRAPGLAGLGQFF. The CDR3, as DNA: TGTGCCTGGAGAGCCCCGGGACTAGCGGGTTTAGGGCAGTTCTTC.

This clone appeared a few times. This rearrangement joins TRBV10-3 to TRBJ1-4, with D hard to call. Germline CDR1 and CDR2: ENHRY and SYGVKD. The CDR3 extends over 13 amino acids. Trimming stripped 8 bases from V and 0 bases from J, with 7 bases between. The chain's CDR3 is CAIAGATNEKLFF. The CDR3 DNA follows: TGTGCCATCGCCGGGGCAACTAATGAAAAACTGTTTTTT.

In the case of this clone: Other DNA sequences in the same sample also yield this CDR3. The chain uses TRBV5-4 and TRBJ2-1; 11 positions match TRBD2. CDR3 size: 15 residues. Germline V lookup: CDR1 SGHNT, CDR2 YYREEE (reference sequence). The junction had 3 bases not matched to a gene; V was cut back by 3 bases and J by 4 bases. This chain's CDR3 is CASSSGTSGYNEQFF. The DNA of the CDR3 is TGTGCCAGCAGCTCCGGGACTAGCGGATACAATGAGCAGTTCTTC.

This rearrangement joins TRBV9 to TRBJ1-1; D is ambiguous. Germline V CDR1 and CDR2: SGDLS, YYNGEE. The CDR3 has 14 amino acids. Trimming removed 0 bases from V and 2 bases from J, with 8 bases in between. The CDR3 DNA reads TGTGCCAGCAGCGTAGTACCAGTTAACACTGAAGCTTTCTTT. It is translated as CASSVVPVNTEAFF.

V is TRBV4-1 and J is TRBJ1-2; TRBD1 agrees at 7 bases. V lost 3 bases and J lost 4; bases outside the gene matches: 8. This CDR3 has 15 amino acids. Germline lookup yields CDR1 MGHRA and CDR2 YSYEKL. CDR3 in DNA: TGCGCCAGCAGCCAGAAACAGGGGTCGGGCTATGGCTACACCTTC. Encoded protein: CASSQKQGSGYGYTF.

This clone was seen once. The rearrangement links TRBV19 to TRBJ1-1; D not resolved. V was cut by 5 bases and J by 0 bases, with 7 bases left in between. CDR1 is LNHDA, CDR2 SQIVND, per germline (reference sequence). CDR3 length equals 13 residues. The CDR3 sequence: CASSGQLNTEAFF. In DNA form, the CDR3 reads TGTGCCAGTAGTGGCCAGTTGAACACTGAAGCTTTCTTT.

V and J are TRBV28 and TRBJ1-5, with a weak D call TRBD1 (6 bases). The V gene's germline CDR1 is MDHEN and CDR2 SYDVKM. V dropped 3 bases and J dropped 7 bases, with 13 bases sitting between them. The CDR3 spans 14 residues. The CDR3 is CASSLGGPGQPQHF. The DNA of the CDR3 is TGTGCCAGCAGTTTGGGGGGGCCTGGACAGCCCCAGCATTTT.

The genes are TRBV4-1 and TRBJ2-5; weak D call: TRBD2 (5 bases). Germline V gene data show CDR1 as MGHRA and CDR2 as YSYEKL. Trimming stripped 1 base from V and 2 bases from J, with 20 bases between. The CDR3 has 18 residues. In DNA form, the CDR3 reads TGCGCCAGCAGCCAAGGCTTAGGTGGGAGTCAGCAGCAAGAGACCCAGTACTTC. Residues: CASSQGLGGSQQQETQYF.

V gene TRBV10-3 combines with J gene TRBJ2-3; TRBD2 matches 8 bases. V trimming: 0 bases; J trimming: 0 bases; junction bases outside the gene matches: 20. Germline CDR1 and CDR2: ENHRY and SYGVKD. This CDR3 has 22 amino acids. CDR3 DNA: TGTGCCATCAGTGAGTCGACTAGCGCCCTCCCTTCATTGTTTTCTAGCACAGATACGCAGTATTTT. This translates into CAISESTSALPSLFSSTDTQYF.

This clone has more than one count but fewer than ten. The chain links TRBV12-3 or TRBV12-4 to TRBJ1-1; D is uncertain. The CDR3 has 11 amino acids. Trimming pared 2 bases from V and 7 bases from J, leaving 5 bases between. CDR3 in amino acids: CASSLRGEAFF. CDR3 sequence (DNA): TGTGCCAGCAGTTTAAGAGGTGAAGCTTTCTTT.

CDR3 protein: CASSRGEGTEAFF. The CDR3 nucleotides read TGCGCCAGCAGCCGTGGGGAGGGGACTGAAGCTTTCTTT. The V gene is TRBV4-1, the J gene TRBJ1-1; TRBD1 might be the D (5 bases). Trimming shortened V by 4 bases and J by 5 bases, and 11 bases separated the two germline ends. The length of the CDR3 is 13 residues. The V gene's germline CDR1 is MGHRA and CDR2 YSYEKL.

The V gene is TRBV11-2, the J gene TRBJ2-1; perhaps TRBD2 as D (6 bases). This CDR3 has 15 residues. V was pared by 5 bases and J by 0 bases, with 11 bases between. The germline V gene encodes CDR1 SGHAT and CDR2 FQNNGV. The CDR3 nucleotides are TGTGCCAGCAGCCAGGAGGGGAGCTCCTACAATGAGCAGTTCTTC. This codes for CASSQEGSSYNEQFF.

The CDR3 region is CSVVVSWDRNEKLFF. The CDR3 bases are TGCAGCGTTGTAGTTAGTTGGGACAGAAATGAAAAACTGTTTTTT. V gene TRBV29-1 combines with J gene TRBJ1-4, with 7 bases lining up with TRBD1. V was clipped by 4 bases and J by 5 bases; unmatched bases: 10. The CDR3 loop spans 15 amino acids. CDR1 and CDR2 from the germline V gene are SQVTM and ANQGSEA.

The rearrangement uses TRBV2 and TRBJ2-2; no clear D gene. V was shortened by 7 bases and J by 7 bases, with 13 bases between the two germline ends. Germline loops: CDR1 SNHLY, CDR2 FYNNEI. This CDR3 has 13 residues. The CDR3 protein is CASIRWFGGELFF. The CDR3 coding sequence is TGTGCCAGCATCAGGTGGTTTGGCGGGGAGCTGTTTTTT.